This TCR beta chain was obtained from a study of identical twins. This clonotype was seen at least ten times. What it recognizes is unknown. General observations from the study: Conclusions were based on cross-sectional statistical analysis, without following the same donors. There were fewer insertions in abundant cord blood beta clonotypes, but memory repertoires showed no such pattern.

Per the germline V gene, CDR1 is SEHNR and CDR2 is FQNEAQ (reference sequence). V was cut by 4 bases and J by 7 bases, with 14 bases left in between. The length of the CDR3 is 14 residues. Template switching added a universal primer binding site, and final cDNA carried unique molecular identifiers. From the 5' RACE reads, TCRdb called clonotypes with MiXCR, one entry per CDR3 protein. Among 550,000 to 800,000 distinct CDR3 sequences listed, 7% to 7.5% were seen once. The sample also formed part of further work on yellow fever vaccine responses in identical twins. From that study: The authors reported partly convergent, partly personalized vaccine responses in identical twins.

The TCR sequence derives from a woman under 30 in good health. The chain has TRBV7-9 and TRBJ2-1; D gene uncertain. Sequencing was carried out using PBMCs. This chain's CDR3 is CASSSSKTPNEQFF. The CDR3 DNA reads TGTGCCAGCAGCTCATCTAAGACTCCAAATGAGCAGTTCTTC.